These 30 T cell receptor beta chains originate from one sample sequenced in a study of T cells in Graves' hyperthyroidism and ophthalmopathy. TCR beta CDR3 regions were amplified from RNA. HTBI primers were the set used in a first-round RT-PCR of the TCR CDR3. Each CDR3 protein gets one entry after TCRdb re-called the multiplex PCR reads with MiXCR. The sample lists about 560,000 distinct CDR3 sequences, approximately 15% occurring once. The sample taken for sequencing was blood. The source is a young woman with Graves' hyperthyroidism.

For this clonotype: This may stem from a read error, because a much larger clone lies one nucleotide away. This sequence joins TRBV20-1 and TRBJ2-2, with 10 nucleotides matching TRBD1. This CDR3 comprises 16 residues. The germline V gene has CDR1 DFQATT and CDR2 SNEGSKA (reference sequence). For the CDR3, the DNA is TGCAGTGCCACCCGAACGGGACAGGGGAACACCGGGGAGCTGTGTTTT. Protein: CSATRTGQGNTGELCF.

This clonotype was found many times. The chain combines TRBV20-1 with TRBJ2-5; 11 positions match TRBD2. Germline V gene lookup returns CDR1 DFQATT and CDR2 SNEGSKA (reference sequence). Germline trimming cut 0 bases from V and 1 base from J; bases unmatched to any gene: 10. CDR3 size: 18 residues. The CDR3 loop reads CSARDEGLAGGPQETQYF. The CDR3 DNA follows: TGCAGTGCTAGAGATGAGGGGTTAGCGGGGGGGCCCCAAGAGACCCAGTACTTC.

This chain links TRBV3-1 with TRBJ2-2; 9 bases fit TRBD2. V lost 0 bases, J lost 7 bases, and 12 bases stayed unmatched. CDR1 and CDR2 from the germline V gene are LGHDT and YNNKEL (reference sequence). The CDR3 is 18 amino acids. DNA of the CDR3: TGTGCCAGCAGCCAAGAGTCGCGGCTAGCGGGGAGGGTCGGGGAGCTGTTTTTT. It yields the protein CASSQESRLAGRVGELFF.

This clonotype was detected ten times or more. V and J are TRBV20-1 and TRBJ2-5; D is ambiguous. The CDR3 loop spans 13 amino acids. Germline CDR1 DFQATT, CDR2 SNEGSKA (reference sequence). V was cut by 5 bases and J by 3 bases, with 13 bases left in between. CDR3 sequence (DNA): TGCAGTGCTCACATTGGTGGTAAAGAGACCCAGTACTTC. Its protein is CSAHIGGKETQYF.

There are a few counts of this clonotype. The chain joins TRBV5-8 to TRBJ1-1; TRBD1 might be the D (6 bases). The ends were cut back, 1 base at V and 12 bases at J, with 13 bases in the middle. From germline, CDR1 is SGHTS and CDR2 YDEGEE. CDR3 length: 12 amino acids. This chain's CDR3 is CASSLRQTGTFF. DNA of the CDR3: TGTGCCAGCAGCTTGCGACAGACAGGAACTTTCTTT.

This clonotype appeared a few times. The rearrangement joins TRBV3-1 to TRBJ1-3; D might be TRBD1 (6 bases). CDR1 and CDR2 from the germline V gene are LGHDT and YNNKEL (reference sequence). The V gene lost 2 bases and the J gene lost 3 bases, with 20 bases spanning the gap. The CDR3 is 18 amino acids. The CDR3 here is CASSQKRMRQEYGNTIYF. The DNA of the CDR3 is TGTGCCAGCAGCCAAAAGCGGATGAGACAGGAGTATGGAAACACCATATATTTT. Together with reference TRBV3-1 and TRBJ1-3, the CDR3 gives the full variable domain: DTAVSQTPKYLVTQMGNDKSIKCEQNLGHDTMYWYKQDSKKFLKIMFSYNNKELIINETVPNRFSPKSPDKAHLNLHINSLELGDSAVYFCASSQKRMRQEYGNTIYFGEGSWLTVV.

This clonotype was recorded many times. This chain links TRBV6-1 with TRBJ1-1; D perhaps matches TRBD1 (5 bases). V dropped 2 bases and J dropped 0 bases, with 13 bases sitting between them. Germline-derived CDR1 and CDR2 are MNHNS and SASEGT. The CDR3 contains 16 residues. CDR3 coding DNA: TGTGCCAGCAGTGAATGGGTGGGCAGGGTGAACACTGAAGCTTTCTTT. Protein product: CASSEWVGRVNTEAFF.

The chain has TRBV4-1 and TRBJ1-6; weak D call: TRBD1 (6 bases). Looked up from germline, CDR1 is MGHRA and CDR2 is YSYEKL. Trimming shortened V by 0 bases and J by 6 bases, and 12 bases separated the two germline ends. The CDR3 sequence is 16 residues long. This chain's CDR3 is CASSQDLNRVNSPLHF. CDR3 DNA: TGCGCCAGCAGCCAAGATTTAAACAGGGTTAATTCACCCCTCCACTTT.

This clonotype occurred many times. The CDR3 reads CASTIGQAMDSGRSYNEQFF. DNA for the CDR3: TGTGCCAGCACCATCGGACAGGCCATGGATAGCGGTCGCTCCTACAATGAGCAGTTCTTC. V is TRBV2 and J is TRBJ2-1, with D possibly being TRBD1 (7 bases). Germline assignment: CDR1 SNHLY and CDR2 FYNNEI. This CDR3 is built from 20 residues. Deletions cut 7 bases from V and 0 bases from J, with 28 bases between.

The CDR3 DNA is TGCAGCGTCCCGCTTTGGGACAGGGGGCGCGGTACTGAAGCTTTCTTT. Translating gives CSVPLWDRGRGTEAFF. The J gene is TRBJ1-1, the V gene TRBV29-1, with 12 positions matching TRBD1. Germline V lookup: CDR1 SQVTM, CDR2 ANQGSEA. CDR3 size: 16 residues. J was trimmed by 5 bases and V by 6 bases; bases with no gene match: 13.

This clonotype was detected ten times or more. The V and J genes are TRBV7-8 and TRBJ2-7; TRBD1 is a possible D gene (6 bases). The CDR3 runs to 14 residues. Trimming took 6 bases from V and 2 from J, leaving 14 bases between them. Germline assignment: CDR1 SGHVS and CDR2 FQNEAQ. Written as DNA, the CDR3 is TGTGCCAGCAGTCAAGGGACATTTGCCTACGAGCAGTACTTC. Protein: CASSQGTFAYEQYF.

For this clonotype: A much bigger clone sits one base away, suggesting this may be a read error. This chain links TRBV2 with TRBJ1-5; D might be TRBD1 (5 bases). Germline V gene lookup returns CDR1 SNHLY and CDR2 FYNNEI. This CDR3 region has 16 residues. This CDR3 reads CASTPRQLNSNRPQHF. CDR3 DNA: TGTGCCAGCACACCTCGACAGTTAAATAGCAATCGGCCCCAGCATTTT.

J is TRBJ1-6 and V is TRBV12-3 or TRBV12-4; TRBD1 agrees at 7 bases. This CDR3 region has 13 residues. V lost 5 bases and J lost 9; bases outside the gene matches: 4. The CDR3 DNA is TGTGCCAGCAGTAGACAGGGTTTTTCACCCCTCCACTTT. Translation gives CASSRQGFSPLHF.

Comments on this clonotype: A much larger clone lies one base from this, so it may be a read error. This rearrangement joins TRBV19 to TRBJ1-2; D is perhaps TRBD1 (5 bases). CDR1 LNHDA and CDR2 SQIVND come from the germline V gene (reference sequence). The CDR3 sequence is 13 residues long. V was shortened by 5 bases and J by 5 bases, with 12 bases between the two germline ends. The CDR3 bases are TGTGCCAGTAGTGTCGACAGTGATTATGGCTACACCTTC. Protein sequence: CASSVDSDYGYTF.

The chain links TRBV5-1 to TRBJ2-7; D perhaps matches TRBD1 (5 bases). Per germline, CDR1 SGHRS and CDR2 YFSETQ. V gave up 2 bases and J gave up 4 bases, with 13 bases separating them. CDR3 length equals 14 residues. The CDR3 spells CASSFNRQMYEQYF. For the CDR3, the DNA is TGCGCCAGCAGCTTTAACAGACAGATGTACGAGCAGTACTTC.

In its sample, this clonotype was seen many times. V and J are TRBV6-1 and TRBJ1-5; TRBD1 is a possible D gene (6 bases). CDR3 length: 14 residues. The V and J ends lost 10 bases and 0 bases respectively, with 13 bases between them. The germline CDR1 and CDR2 sequences are MNHNS and SASEGT. The CDR3 here is CATQGTHSNQPQHF. CDR3 DNA sequence: TGTGCCACCCAGGGGACCCATAGCAATCAGCCCCAGCATTTT.

This chain links TRBV7-2 with TRBJ2-3; D is perhaps TRBD2 (5 bases). Germline CDR1 SGHTA, CDR2 FQGNSA. The CDR3 has 15 amino acids. Deletions cut 5 bases from V and 4 bases from J, with 16 bases between. CDR3 sequence reads: CASSDLVGESDTQYF. The DNA of the CDR3 is TGTGCCAGCAGCGATCTAGTGGGAGAATCAGATACGCAGTATTTT.

V is TRBV7-2 and J is TRBJ2-3; D may match TRBD1 or TRBD2 (5 bases each). V was cut by 5 bases and J by 6 bases, with 18 bases left in between. Germline CDR1 reads SGHTA; CDR2 reads FQGNSA. CDR3 size: 15 residues. The CDR3 nucleotides read TGTGCCAGCAGCCGGGACCCTAATAAGCGGGATACGCAGTATTTT. This gives the protein CASSRDPNKRDTQYF.

Only a few counts were recorded for this clonotype. The V gene is TRBV7-9, the J gene TRBJ2-5; 12 bases fit TRBD2. The CDR3 totals 16 residues. Germline trimming cut 6 bases from V and 3 bases from J; bases unmatched to any gene: 8. Per germline, CDR1 SEHNR and CDR2 FQNEAQ (reference sequence). CDR3 bases: TGTGCCAGCAGGTCACTAGCGGGAGGAGAAAAAGAGACCCAGTACTTC. Residues: CASRSLAGGEKETQYF. Full variable domain (remainder filled in from reference TRBV7-9 and TRBJ2-5): DTGVSQNPRHKITKRGQNVTFRCDPISEHNRLYWYRQTLGQGPEFLTYFQNEAQLEKSRLLSDRFSAERPKGSFSTLEIQRTEQGDSAMYLCASRSLAGGEKETQYFGPGTRLLVL.

This clonotype was picked up many times. This rearrangement joins TRBV28 to TRBJ2-2, with D hard to call. Trimming took 1 base from V and 4 from J, leaving 7 bases between them. CDR1 and CDR2 (germline): MDHEN, SYDVKM. This CDR3 is 14 amino acids long. The CDR3: CASSLYQFTGELFF. CDR3 nucleotide sequence: TGTGCCAGCAGTTTATATCAGTTCACCGGGGAGCTGTTTTTT.

This clonotype was recorded at least ten times. The chain employs TRBV12-3 or TRBV12-4 and TRBJ2-1; TRBD2 matches 8 bases. The J segment lost 7 bases and the V segment lost 6 bases, leaving 8 bases of the junction unmatched. The CDR3 length is 14 residues. The CDR3 nucleotides are TGTGCCAGCAGGTACGGGAGGGCGAGTAATGAGCAGTTCTTC. Translation: CASRYGRASNEQFF.

This clonotype occurred many times. Here the CDR3 DNA reads TGCAGTGCCAGTGGGGCCCGGGGAGATAACTATGGCTACACCTTC. Its protein is CSASGARGDNYGYTF. This chain links TRBV20-1 with TRBJ1-2, with D possibly matching TRBD1 (5 bases). Germline V gene sequence: CDR1 DFQATT, CDR2 SNEGSKA (reference sequence). Between the trimmed V and J ends, which lost 6 bases and 1 base, there was a span of 18 bases. This CDR3 spans 15 amino acids.

This sequence joins TRBV28 and TRBJ1-2, with D tentatively TRBD1 (6 bases). Germline V gives CDR1 MDHEN, CDR2 SYDVKM. Trimming stripped 5 bases from V and 6 bases from J, with 19 bases between. The CDR3 sequence is 15 residues long. CDR3 nucleotides: TGTGCCAGCAGTCCAAAATACAGGGATTCGGATGGCTACACCTTC. It translates to CASSPKYRDSDGYTF.

The V and J genes are TRBV12-5 and TRBJ2-5; D call uncertain. Trimming cost V 2 bases and J 5 bases, with 15 bases left between them. The CDR3 loop spans 15 amino acids. Per the germline V gene, CDR1 is LGHNT and CDR2 is FRNRAP. CDR3 in amino acids: CASGLPHPQVETQYF. The CDR3 region has the DNA TGTGCTAGTGGTTTGCCTCATCCTCAGGTCGAGACCCAGTACTTC.

The V and J genes are TRBV7-3 and TRBJ2-7, with D possibly being TRBD1 (6 bases). Germline V gene data show CDR1 as SGHTA and CDR2 as FQGTGA. Trimming took 5 bases from V and 5 from J, leaving 10 bases between them. The CDR3 loop spans 12 amino acids. CDR3 nucleotides: TGTGCCAGCAGCGCGACAGGCCACGAGCAGTACTTC. Translation gives CASSATGHEQYF.

Many counts were recorded for this clonotype. This chain connects TRBV7-2 to TRBJ2-3; D uncertain. V shed 4 bases and J shed 2 bases, with 13 bases lying between them. The CDR3 spans 15 residues. In germline, CDR1 is SGHTA, CDR2 FQGNSA. The CDR3 loop reads CASSSGPPSTDTQYF. The CDR3, as DNA: TGTGCCAGCAGCTCTGGGCCCCCCTCCACAGATACGCAGTATTTT. Looking up the rest from reference TRBV7-2 and TRBJ2-3 gives the full variable domain: GAGVSQSPSNKVTEKGKDVELRCDPISGHTALYWYRQSLGQGLEFLIYFQGNSAPDKSGLPSDRFSAERTGGSVSTLTIQRTQQEDSAVYLCASSSGPPSTDTQYFGPGTRLTVL.

The V call is TRBV19, the J call TRBJ2-7; 9 bases match TRBD1. Germline-derived CDR1 and CDR2 are LNHDA and SQIVND (reference sequence). The CDR3 loop spans 14 amino acids. The ends lost 5 bases at V and 8 bases at J; junction bases unmatched: 10. The CDR3 loop is CASSPGTGLGKQYF. The DNA for the CDR3 is TGTGCCAGTAGTCCCGGGACAGGGCTTGGCAAGCAGTACTTC. Full variable domain (remainder filled in from reference TRBV19 and TRBJ2-7): DGGITQSPKYLFRKEGQNVTLSCEQNLNHDAMYWYRQDPGQGLRLIYYSQIVNDFQKGDIAEGYSVSREKKESFPLTVTSAQKNPTAFYLCASSPGTGLGKQYFGPGTRLTVT.

This clonotype was found a few times. The rearrangement uses TRBV29-1 and TRBJ2-3; D possibly corresponds to TRBD1 (6 bases). The CDR3 totals 13 residues. Per the germline V gene, CDR1 is SQVTM and CDR2 is ANQGSEA. V gave up 1 base and J gave up 5 bases, with 10 bases separating them. The CDR3 loop is CSVEGTVEDTQYF. CDR3 nucleotide sequence: TGCAGCGTTGAAGGGACAGTCGAAGATACGCAGTATTTT.

This clonotype was counted at least ten times. The chain joins TRBV5-1 to TRBJ2-7; D ambiguous. Germline CDR1 SGHRS, CDR2 YFSETQ. The V and J ends lost 1 base and 3 bases respectively, with 8 bases between them. This CDR3 spans 13 amino acids. The CDR3 bases are TGCGCCAGCAGCTTGTTTGAGGACTACGAGCAGTACTTC. It yields the protein CASSLFEDYEQYF.

The chain has TRBV9 and TRBJ2-3, with 9 bases aligning to TRBD2. Germline V gene sequence: CDR1 SGDLS, CDR2 YYNGEE. This CDR3 has 18 residues. V lost 3 bases to trimming and J lost 1 base; unmatched junction nucleotides: 12. In DNA, the CDR3 is TGTGCCAGCAGCGGGACGGTTAGCGGGGGATTAGGCACAGATACGCAGTATTTT. Amino acid sequence: CASSGTVSGGLGTDTQYF. Drawing the rest from reference TRBV9 and TRBJ2-3, the complete variable domain is DSGVTQTPKHLITATGQRVTLRCSPRSGDLSVYWYQQSLDQGLQFLIQYYNGEERAKGNILERFSAQQFPDLHSELNLSSLELGDSALYFCASSGTVSGGLGTDTQYFGPGTRLTVL.